The 5 T cell receptor beta chains below all came from one sample that was sequenced in a study of blood T cells in healthy people across ages. For the second PCR, which ran for about 6 to 11 cycles, a sample-barcoded 5' primer and a J-beta primer mix were used. Via MiXCR, TCRdb re-called the 5' RACE reads, giving one row per CDR3 protein. Here the sample spans more than 1 million distinct CDR3 sequences, 35% to 55% being singletons. The sample taken for sequencing was blood. The receptors come from a woman aged 55-69 years in good health.

This clonotype was counted between two and nine times. The chain employs TRBV20-1 and TRBJ2-7; D might be TRBD2 (5 bases). CDR3 length: 14 amino acids. With 0 bases removed from V and 5 bases from J, the gap between germline ends came to 14 bases. CDR1 is DFQATT and CDR2 is SNEGSKA in the germline V gene (reference sequence). This CDR3 reads CSARDGQRADEQYF. In DNA form, the CDR3 reads TGCAGTGCTAGAGATGGGCAGAGGGCTGACGAGCAGTACTTC.

This clonotype was seen a handful of times. The chain has TRBV20-1 and TRBJ2-5; D unresolved. V lost 3 bases, J lost 2 bases, and 10 bases lay in between. This CDR3 comprises 13 residues. Per the germline V gene, CDR1 is DFQATT and CDR2 is SNEGSKA (reference sequence). The CDR3, as DNA: TGCAGTGCTAGCGCTGACTGGCAAGAGACCCAGTACTTC. Protein: CSASADWQETQYF.

In its sample, this clonotype was seen a few times. The rearrangement links TRBV7-6 to TRBJ2-1, with D perhaps TRBD2 (6 bases). Germline assignment: CDR1 SGHVS and CDR2 FNYEAQ. This CDR3 has 15 residues. Trimming pared 1 base from V and 9 bases from J, leaving 16 bases between. CDR3 sequence reads: CASSLGSLASVEQFF. In nucleotides, the CDR3 is TGTGCCAGCAGCTTAGGAAGCCTAGCGAGCGTTGAGCAGTTCTTC.

This clonotype has more than one count but fewer than ten. The J gene is TRBJ1-2, the V gene TRBV12-3 or TRBV12-4; no clear D gene. The CDR3 is 12 residues long. V lost 8 bases, J lost 5 bases, and 12 bases lay in between. In DNA form, the CDR3 reads TGTGCCAGCGACCGGGGAGGGTATGGCTACACCTTC. This codes for CASDRGGYGYTF.

This clonotype has only a few counts. V usage is TRBV12-3 or TRBV12-4 and J usage is TRBJ2-7; 7 bases fit TRBD2. V shed 5 bases, J shed 2 bases, and the junction held 3 bases outside the gene matches. This CDR3 is 13 amino acids long. The CDR3 reads CASSRGDTYEQYF. DNA of the CDR3: TGTGCCAGCAGTCGGGGGGATACCTACGAGCAGTACTTC.